The clone carrying this T cell receptor (beta chain) turned up a few times. This entry belongs to a study of blood T cells in healthy people across ages. The ends lost 7 bases at V and 4 bases at J; junction bases unmatched: 6. CDR3 length equals 13 residues. A second PCR of 7 to 11 cycles used a sample-barcoded 5' primer and a J-beta primer mix. One entry per CDR3 protein results from TCRdb running MiXCR on the 5' RACE reads. The table records approximately 760,000 distinct CDR3 sequences, 25% of them present only once. These records were also assigned to another study, of T cells of mothers and their children. This second study says: The TCR beta CDR3 read count exceeded 8.5 million for each mother and was about 3 million for each child. Researchers found no T cell clones that were persistent and microchimeric.

This receptor was taken from a boy aged 10-17 years in good health. Material for sequencing was blood. This chain joins TRBV12-3 or TRBV12-4 and TRBJ2-7; 8 bases match TRBD1. The CDR3 loop reads CASKSGGWYEQYF. The DNA for the CDR3 is TGTGCCAGCAAATCAGGGGGCTGGTACGAGCAGTACTTC.